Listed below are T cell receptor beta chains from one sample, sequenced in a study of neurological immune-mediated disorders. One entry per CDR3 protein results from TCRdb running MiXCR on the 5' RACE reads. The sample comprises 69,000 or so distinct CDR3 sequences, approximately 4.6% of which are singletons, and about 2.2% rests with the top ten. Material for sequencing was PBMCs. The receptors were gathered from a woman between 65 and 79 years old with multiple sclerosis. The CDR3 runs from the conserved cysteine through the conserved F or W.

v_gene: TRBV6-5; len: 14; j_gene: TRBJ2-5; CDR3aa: CASSYRGRGETQYF
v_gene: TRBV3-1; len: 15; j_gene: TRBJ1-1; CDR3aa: CASSRLGGMNTEAFF
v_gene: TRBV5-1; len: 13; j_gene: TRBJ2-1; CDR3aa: CATRDIPNNEQFF
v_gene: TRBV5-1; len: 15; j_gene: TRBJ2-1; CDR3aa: CASSTLAGGHNEQFF
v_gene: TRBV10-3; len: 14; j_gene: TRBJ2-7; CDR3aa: CAISLEQGSHEQYF
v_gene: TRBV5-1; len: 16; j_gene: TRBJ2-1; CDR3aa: CASSSLAGGPRNEQFF
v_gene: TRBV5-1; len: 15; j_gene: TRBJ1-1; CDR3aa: CASSLPWTGGTEAFF
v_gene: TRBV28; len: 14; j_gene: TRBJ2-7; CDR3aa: CASRISGRMYEQYF
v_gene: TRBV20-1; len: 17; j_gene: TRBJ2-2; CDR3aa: CSARAEGGGFNTGELFF
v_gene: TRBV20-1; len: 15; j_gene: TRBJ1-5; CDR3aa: CSARDPRGLNQPQHF
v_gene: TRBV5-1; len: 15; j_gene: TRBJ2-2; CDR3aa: CASSETGGNTGELFF
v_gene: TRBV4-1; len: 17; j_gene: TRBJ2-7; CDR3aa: CASSQATGTALPYEQYF
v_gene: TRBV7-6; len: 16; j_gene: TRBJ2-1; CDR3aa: CASSLQGGQIYNEQFF
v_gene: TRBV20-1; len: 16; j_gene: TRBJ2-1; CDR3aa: CSARGLAGVGAGEQFF
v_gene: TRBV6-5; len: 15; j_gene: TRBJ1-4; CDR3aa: CASSYSWGPNEKLFF
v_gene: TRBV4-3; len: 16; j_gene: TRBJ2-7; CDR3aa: CASSQVLGLVDYEQYF
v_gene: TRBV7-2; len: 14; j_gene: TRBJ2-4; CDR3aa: CASNILGARGIQYF
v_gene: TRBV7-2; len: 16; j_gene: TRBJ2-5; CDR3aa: CASSLEFARGKETQYF
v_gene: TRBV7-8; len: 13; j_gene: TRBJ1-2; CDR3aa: CASSFPGTYGYTF
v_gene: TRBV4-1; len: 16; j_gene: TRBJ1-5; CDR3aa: CASSQTGIRNLGPQHF
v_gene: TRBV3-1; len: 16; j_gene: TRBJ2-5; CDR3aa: CASSTTGLGQQETQYF
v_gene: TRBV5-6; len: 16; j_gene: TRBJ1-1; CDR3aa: CASSLYTGHLNTEAFF
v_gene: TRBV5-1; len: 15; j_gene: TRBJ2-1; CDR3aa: CASSLGLAGYNEQFF
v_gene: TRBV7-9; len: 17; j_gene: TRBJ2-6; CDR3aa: CAILTPDHDSGANVLTF
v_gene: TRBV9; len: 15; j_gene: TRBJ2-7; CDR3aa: CASSRSPGSSYEQYF
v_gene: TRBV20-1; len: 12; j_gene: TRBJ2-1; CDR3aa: CSARDLKGEQFF
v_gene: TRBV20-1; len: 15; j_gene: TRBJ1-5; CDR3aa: CSARIGTAENQPQHF
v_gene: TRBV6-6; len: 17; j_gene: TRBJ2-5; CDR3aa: CASSYPWWGTPQETQYF
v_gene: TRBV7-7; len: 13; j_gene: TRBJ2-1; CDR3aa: CAIASGPYNEQFF
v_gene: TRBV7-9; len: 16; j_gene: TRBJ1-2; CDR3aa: CASSLIQGAGLHGYTF
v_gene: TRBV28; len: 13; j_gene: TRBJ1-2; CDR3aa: CASWTPIGRGYTF
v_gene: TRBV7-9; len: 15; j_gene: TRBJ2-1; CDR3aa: CASSLIAGGLNEQFF
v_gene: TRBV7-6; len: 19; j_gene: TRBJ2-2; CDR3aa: CASSPRTSGKFFNTGELFF
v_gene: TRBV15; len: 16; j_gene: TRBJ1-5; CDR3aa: CATSPHLDSSNQPQHF